This T cell receptor beta chain comes out of a study of blood T cell repertoires in COVID-19. Study overall: T cells, B-cell-depleted T cells, or PBMCs supplied cDNA or gDNA.

This clone occurred a few times. The data were produced by immunoSEQ multiplex PCR, yet TCRdb's version contains in-frame clones alone and is incomplete. Found here are about 200,000 clones, around 87% of them singletons; the top ten hold 9.5% to 13%. This CDR3 has 13 amino acids. The germline CDR1 and CDR2 sequences are LGHDT and YNNKEL (reference sequence). After removal of 3 bases from V and 7 bases from J, the junction contained 3 bases not matched to a gene. Material for sequencing was peripheral blood. This receptor was identified in a woman aged 45-65 years with COVID-19, enrolled during active disease. The chain is built from TRBV3-1 (or the pseudogene TRBV3-2) and TRBJ1-5; 7 positions agree with TRBD1. The CDR3 is CASSQGQFQPQHF. The CDR3, as DNA: TGTGCCAGCAGCCAGGGACAGTTCCAGCCCCAGCATTTT.